This paragraph reports one T cell receptor (beta chain). These data are taken from a study of blood T cell repertoires in COVID-19. Overall study context: T cells, B-cell-depleted T cells, or PBMCs provided the cDNA or gDNA that served as material.

CDR1 SGHNT and CDR2 YYREEE come from the germline V gene (reference sequence). The CDR3 contains 17 residues. The J segment lost 0 bases and the V segment lost 4 bases, leaving 8 bases of the junction unmatched. The protocol was immunoSEQ multiplex PCR, while the TCRdb copy is restricted to in-frame clones and leaves out a portion. The table shows 39,000 or so clones, with more than 85% occurring only once. The specimen was peripheral blood. This sequence joins TRBV5-4 and TRBJ1-1, with TRBD1 identical over 11 bases. The receptor was isolated from a man aged 50-60 years with active COVID-19. CDR3 DNA: TGTGCCAGCAGCCGACAGGGACAGGGGGGCCTGAACACTGAAGCTTTCTTT. Its translation: CASSRQGQGGLNTEAFF.